These 13 T cell receptor beta chains share one sample of origin, sequenced in a study of T-cell memory formation after mild COVID-19. TCRdb reprocessed the 5' RACE reads with MiXCR, giving one entry per CDR3 protein. The repertoire holds 450,000 to 650,000 distinct CDR3 sequences, about 20% seen once, with around 7.7% in the top ten. Sequencing used PBMCs or a T cell subset sorted from them (not recorded which). Source of these receptors: an adult woman who had mild COVID-19 (a few samples of this study predate the infection). Cell type and time point are not known.

The chain uses TRBV18 and TRBJ2-5; D is undetermined. In germline, CDR1 is KGHSH, CDR2 LQKENI. The CDR3 extends over 14 amino acids. V lost 4 bases to trimming and J lost 2 bases, with 11 bases between them. CDR3 region: CASSLPGPQETQYF. The DNA for the CDR3 is TGTGCCAGCTCACTCCCCGGGCCTCAAGAGACCCAGTACTTC.

This clonotype was detected a few times. The chain recombines TRBV20-1 with TRBJ2-1; D tentatively reads TRBD1 or TRBD2 (5 bases each). The germline gives CDR1 DFQATT, CDR2 SNEGSKA (reference sequence). The CDR3 runs 15 residues. V lost 5 bases and J 4 bases, leaving 18 bases between the germline ends. The chain's CDR3 is CSAPLSGLWYNEQFF. CDR3 sequence (DNA): TGCAGTGCTCCACTCTCGGGGCTATGGTACAATGAGCAGTTCTTC.

The chain links TRBV12-3 or TRBV12-4 to TRBJ1-2, with D perhaps matching TRBD1 (5 bases). V was clipped by 4 bases and J by 1 base, with 22 bases between them. The CDR3 length is 18 residues. This CDR3 is CASSSPPGDSRINYGYTF. CDR3 DNA: TGTGCCAGCAGTTCCCCCCCGGGAGACAGCCGCATTAACTATGGCTACACCTTC.

About this clonotype itself: Germline is not matched at one junction end, which may reflect a read error. This chain joins TRBV7-2 and TRBJ2-3; 7 nucleotides agree with TRBD1. CDR1 and CDR2 from the germline V gene are SGHTA and FQGNSA. The CDR3 totals 15 residues. The CDR3 loop is CANSTRQGGTDTQYF. The CDR3 coding sequence is TGTGCCAACAGCACTCGACAGGGTGGCACAGATACGCAGTATTTT.

In its sample, this clonotype was seen a few times. The chain recombines TRBV7-6 with TRBJ1-1; the match to TRBD1 covers 9 bases. Germline values: CDR1 SGHVS, CDR2 FNYEAQ. With 5 bases clipped from V and 4 bases from J, the junction kept 14 bases outside the gene matches. The CDR3 contains 17 residues. The CDR3 nucleotides read TGTGCCAGCAGCACATACAGGGGGCGAAGTTACGGCACTGAAGCTTTCTTT. Residues: CASSTYRGRSYGTEAFF.

The rearrangement uses TRBV18 and TRBJ2-2; D gene uncertain. Trimming removed 4 bases at V and 3 bases at J, with 21 bases between. The germline V gene has CDR1 KGHSH and CDR2 LQKENI. The CDR3 is 18 residues long. CDR3 nucleotides: TGTGCCAGCTCACTGGACCGGCAGGCCCGATCCTACACCGGGGAGCTGTTTTTT. Translating it yields CASSLDRQARSYTGELFF.

The chain links TRBV11-2 to TRBJ1-1; the match to TRBD1 covers 9 bases. Looked up from germline, CDR1 is SGHAT and CDR2 is FQNNGV. Losses at the gene ends were 3 bases for V and 5 bases for J; bases not matched to a gene: 10. The CDR3 is 16 residues long. Here the CDR3 DNA reads TGTGCCAGCAGCTTGGGTATGAGGACAGGGGTGACTGAAGCTTTCTTT. Encoded protein: CASSLGMRTGVTEAFF.

This clonotype has just a few counts. V is TRBV12-3 or TRBV12-4 and J is TRBJ2-1; 10 bases are shared with TRBD1. J lost 15 bases, V lost 2 bases, and 4 bases had no gene match. The CDR3 contains 12 residues. The CDR3 DNA sequence: TGTGCCAGCAGTTTAAGGGACAGGGGACCGTTCTTC. Translated: CASSLRDRGPFF.

The V call is TRBV6-2 or TRBV6-3, the J call TRBJ2-3; D is perhaps TRBD1 or TRBD2 (7 bases each). Trimming removed 4 bases from V and 2 bases from J, with 19 bases in between. Germline V gene lookup returns CDR1 MNHEY and CDR2 SVGEGT. There are 17 residues in the CDR3. In nucleotides, the CDR3 is TGTGCCAGCAGTTTGATCAGGGGGGGACTCTTCACAGATACGCAGTATTTT. Translated, it gives CASSLIRGGLFTDTQYF.

There are a few counts of this clonotype. The chain joins TRBV5-4 to TRBJ2-1; D is undetermined. This CDR3 region has 16 residues. Deletions cut 4 bases from V and 7 bases from J, with 21 bases between. CDR1 is SGHNT, CDR2 YYREEE, per germline (reference sequence). DNA of the CDR3: TGTGCCAGCAGCCCGGGCCTTGGGCTTGTCAAGAATGAGCAGTTCTTC. It is translated as CASSPGLGLVKNEQFF.

The chain combines TRBV5-1 with TRBJ1-2; D is uncertain. Germline CDR1 SGHRS, CDR2 YFSETQ. V lost 1 base to trimming and J lost 1 base, with 5 bases between them. The CDR3 is made up of 13 amino acids. The CDR3 bases are TGCGCCAGCAGCTTGATCGATAACTATGGCTACACCTTC. This gives the protein CASSLIDNYGYTF.

This clonotype was seen a handful of times. J is TRBJ2-1 and V is TRBV5-1, with TRBD1 as a possible D gene (6 bases). The CDR3 loop spans 15 amino acids. The V end lost 4 bases, the J end lost 6 bases, and 17 bases lay between the germline ends. Germline CDR1 SGHRS, CDR2 YFSETQ. The CDR3 nucleotides are TGCGCCAGCAGCCCTTTCTCCTCCAGGGGCAATGAGCAGTTCTTC. Translating gives CASSPFSSRGNEQFF.

This clonotype has more than one count but fewer than ten. The J gene is TRBJ2-5, the V gene TRBV12-3 or TRBV12-4; TRBD2 agrees at 9 bases. V lost 8 bases, J lost 1 base, and 8 bases stayed unmatched. The CDR3 contains 15 residues. The DNA of the CDR3 is TGTGCCAGCGGTGAGACTAGCGGAGGCCAAGAGACCCAGTACTTC. It is translated as CASGETSGGQETQYF.